One and the same sample provided the 18 T cell receptor beta chains below, sequenced in a study of cytomegalovirus exposure and HLA in healthy donors. With 60 Vbeta and 13 Jbeta primers, the PCR was carried out. Clones were sequenced by immunoSEQ multiplex PCR, and TCRdb holds only the in-frame ones, with some missing. The table includes roughly 100,000 clones, about 77% detected once. Sequenced: PBMCs. The receptors derive from a woman under 30 in good health and CMV-seropositive.

This chain links TRBV7-2 with TRBJ2-7; possibly TRBD1 for D (5 bases). V shed 2 bases and J shed 2 bases, with 25 bases lying between them. Germline lookup yields CDR1 SGHTA and CDR2 FQGNSA. This CDR3 is 19 amino acids long. The CDR3 DNA follows: TGTGCCAGCAGCTTATTCGTTGGCCTCACAGGTGCCCGAACCTACGAGCAGTACTTC. This codes for CASSLFVGLTGARTYEQYF.

The chain joins TRBV11-3 to TRBJ1-1; D not certain. Germline lookup yields CDR1 SGHNT and CDR2 YENEEA. V lost 4 bases and J lost 0, with 6 bases in between. This CDR3 comprises 13 residues. This chain's CDR3 is CASSSTLNTEAFF. CDR3 sequence (DNA): TGTGCCAGCAGCTCGACACTGAACACTGAAGCTTTCTTT. Combining the CDR3 with reference TRBV11-3 and TRBJ1-1 gives the whole variable domain EAGVVQSPRYKIIEKKQPVAFWCNPISGHNTLYWYLQNLGQGPELLIRYENEEAVDDSQLPKDRFSAERLKGVDSTLKIQPAELGDSAVYLCASSSTLNTEAFFGQGTRLTVV.

This clone was detected once. This rearrangement joins TRBV25-1 to TRBJ1-2; tentatively, D is TRBD1 (6 bases). Germline V gene data show CDR1 as MGHDK and CDR2 as SYGVNS. The V end was cut by 2 bases, the J end by 6 bases, with 16 bases between. The CDR3 consists of 15 residues. DNA of the CDR3: TGTGCCAGCAGTGAACGGTTTGGGCAGGGGAATGGCTACACCTTC. Amino acid sequence: CASSERFGQGNGYTF.

This clone was found a few times. The chain recombines TRBV5-1 with TRBJ1-2; TRBD1 matches at 7 bases. In germline, CDR1 is SGHRS, CDR2 YFSETQ. This CDR3 is 14 amino acids long. Trimming removed 4 bases from V and 3 bases from J; junction bases left unmatched: 6. CDR3 loop: CASSGTGADYGYTF. The DNA of the CDR3 is TGCGCCAGCAGCGGAACAGGGGCAGACTATGGCTACACCTTC.

V is TRBV9 and J is TRBJ1-4; 9 nucleotides agree with TRBD1. The germline gives CDR1 SGDLS, CDR2 YYNGEE. CDR3 size: 16 residues. V shed 3 bases and J 7 bases; nucleotides not matched to a gene: 10. This CDR3 reads CASSDHLTGGGEKLFF. As DNA, the CDR3 is TGTGCCAGCAGCGACCATCTTACAGGGGGCGGTGAAAAACTGTTTTTT.

Worth noting for this clone: One junction end does not reproduce the germline sequence, and a read error may be involved. The chain combines TRBV18 with TRBJ2-7; 7 nucleotides match TRBD1. This CDR3 has 14 residues. CDR1 and CDR2 (germline): KGHSH, LQKENI. The CDR3 sequence is CAGSGGQWAYEQYF. CDR3 nucleotide sequence: TGTGCCGGCTCAGGGGGACAGTGGGCCTACGAGCAGTACTTC.

The V gene is TRBV10-3, the J gene TRBJ2-7; D possibly corresponds to TRBD2 (6 bases). The CDR3 is made up of 12 amino acids. The germline V and J ends were trimmed by 10 bases and 3 bases, with 13 bases remaining between them. Germline values: CDR1 ENHRY, CDR2 SYGVKD. CDR3 in amino acids: CATGLGSYEQYF. CDR3 DNA: TGTGCCACGGGACTGGGAAGCTACGAGCAGTACTTC.

J is TRBJ1-2 and V is TRBV25-1; 8 bases align to TRBD1. The CDR3 runs to 12 residues. Germline CDR1 and CDR2: MGHDK and SYGVNS. V lost 4 bases, J lost 8 bases, and 3 bases stayed unmatched. The CDR3 reads CASSATGEGYTF. The DNA of the CDR3 is TGTGCCAGCAGTGCGACAGGGGAAGGCTACACCTTC.

This clone was detected only a few times. This chain connects TRBV1 to TRBJ2-5; no check of the table's D call, TRBD2, against the DNA was made. TRBV1 is reported as a pseudogene. The CDR3 has 16 amino acids. The CDR3 DNA reads TGCACCAGCAGCCTCAAGAGGGGAGGTAACCAAGAGACCCAGTACTTC. Translated, it gives CTSSLKRGGNQETQYF.

Only a few counts were recorded for this clone. The chain links TRBV6-4 to TRBJ2-3; 14 nucleotides align to TRBD2. Germline V gene lookup returns CDR1 MRHNA and CDR2 SNTAGT. The CDR3 extends over 15 amino acids. Germline trimming cut 5 bases from V and 3 bases from J; bases unmatched to any gene: 1. The CDR3 bases are TGTGCCAGCAGTCGACTAGCGGGGGGGACAGATACGCAGTATTTT. It yields the protein CASSRLAGGTDTQYF.

The chain couples TRBV4-2 to TRBJ1-4, with D tentatively TRBD1 (5 bases). The CDR3 runs to 16 residues. Germline V gene data show CDR1 as LGHNA and CDR2 as YNFKEQ. Trimming stripped 0 bases from V and 6 bases from J, with 14 bases between. CDR3 amino acids: CASSQDERGFDEKLFF. DNA for the CDR3: TGTGCCAGCAGCCAAGATGAACGGGGGTTCGATGAAAAACTGTTTTTT.

J is TRBJ2-5 and V is TRBV4-3, with 7 bases aligning to TRBD2. J lost 4 bases, V lost 4 bases, and 9 bases had no gene match. This CDR3 is 15 amino acids long. CDR1 LGHNA and CDR2 YSLEER come from the germline V gene. CDR3 protein: CASSRAAGEGETQYF. The DNA for the CDR3 is TGCGCCAGCAGCCGAGCGGCCGGGGAGGGAGAGACCCAGTACTTC.

The chain uses TRBV7-6 and TRBJ2-5; no reliable D call. The CDR3 consists of 13 residues. CDR1 is SGHVS and CDR2 is FNYEAQ in the germline V gene. The V end lost 5 bases, the J end lost 3 bases, and 10 bases lay between the germline ends. The CDR3 spells CASSPSLEETQYF. The CDR3, as DNA: TGTGCCAGCAGCCCAAGCTTGGAAGAGACCCAGTACTTC. Variable domain in full (rest from reference TRBV7-6 and TRBJ2-5): GAGVSQSPRYKVTKRGQDVALRCDPISGHVSLYWYRQALGQGPEFLTYFNYEAQQDKSGLPNDRFSAERPEGSISTLTIQRTEQRDSAMYRCASSPSLEETQYFGPGTRLLVL.

V is TRBV7-9 and J is TRBJ1-2, with D unclear. The length of the CDR3 is 13 residues. V gave up 5 bases and J gave up 4 bases, with 11 bases separating them. Germline lookup yields CDR1 SEHNR and CDR2 FQNEAQ (reference sequence). This CDR3 is CASSAGLIYGYTF. CDR3 DNA sequence: TGTGCCAGCAGCGCCGGACTGATCTATGGCTACACCTTC.

For this clone: One junction end disagrees with the germline gene, perhaps due to a read error. This chain links TRBV7-7 with TRBJ2-1; the match to TRBD2 covers 8 bases. Germline V gene sequence: CDR1 SSHAT, CDR2 FNYEAQ (reference sequence). CDR3 length: 15 residues. The CDR3 coding sequence is TGTGCTAGCAGCTTGGGTAGCGGGATCAGGCGCGAGCAGTTCTTC. It specifies CASSLGSGIRREQFF. Complete variable domain (other parts from reference TRBV7-7 and TRBJ2-1): GAGVSQSPRYKVTKRGQDVTLRCDPISSHATLYWYQQALGQGPEFLTYFNYEAQPDKSGLPSDRFSAERPEGSISTLTIQRTEQRDSAMYRCASSLGSGIRREQFFGPGTRLTVL.

The V call is TRBV5-1, the J call TRBJ1-6; tentative D call: TRBD1 (6 bases). Per the germline V gene, CDR1 is SGHRS and CDR2 is YFSETQ. The CDR3 loop spans 16 amino acids. Trimming removed 3 bases from V and 0 bases from J, with 10 bases in between. As DNA, the CDR3 is TGCGCCAGCAGCTATACAGGGACCTCCTATAATTCACCCCTCCACTTT. It encodes CASSYTGTSYNSPLHF. Full variable domain (missing parts from reference TRBV5-1 and TRBJ1-6): KAGVTQTPRYLIKTRGQQVTLSCSPISGHRSVSWYQQTPGQGLQFLFEYFSETQRNKGNFPGRFSGRQFSNSRSEMNVSTLELGDSALYLCASSYTGTSYNSPLHFGNGTRLTVT.

This clone was observed a few times. V and J are TRBV6-1 and TRBJ2-7; possible D gene TRBD2, 6 bases. In germline, CDR1 is MNHNS, CDR2 SASEGT. This CDR3 is built from 14 residues. Trimming took 4 bases from V and 2 from J, leaving 12 bases between them. CDR3 sequence reads: CASSAEGPTYEQYF. The CDR3 region has the DNA TGTGCCAGCAGTGCGGAGGGACCGACCTACGAGCAGTACTTC.

The V and J genes are TRBV15 and TRBJ2-5, with D unclear. The CDR3 covers 14 residues. The V gene lost 1 base and the J gene lost 2 bases, with 8 bases spanning the gap. In germline, CDR1 is LNHNV, CDR2 YYDKDF (reference sequence). CDR3 nucleotide sequence: TGTGCCACCAGCAGAGGGGTGCGGCAAGAGACCCAGTACTTC. It encodes CATSRGVRQETQYF.